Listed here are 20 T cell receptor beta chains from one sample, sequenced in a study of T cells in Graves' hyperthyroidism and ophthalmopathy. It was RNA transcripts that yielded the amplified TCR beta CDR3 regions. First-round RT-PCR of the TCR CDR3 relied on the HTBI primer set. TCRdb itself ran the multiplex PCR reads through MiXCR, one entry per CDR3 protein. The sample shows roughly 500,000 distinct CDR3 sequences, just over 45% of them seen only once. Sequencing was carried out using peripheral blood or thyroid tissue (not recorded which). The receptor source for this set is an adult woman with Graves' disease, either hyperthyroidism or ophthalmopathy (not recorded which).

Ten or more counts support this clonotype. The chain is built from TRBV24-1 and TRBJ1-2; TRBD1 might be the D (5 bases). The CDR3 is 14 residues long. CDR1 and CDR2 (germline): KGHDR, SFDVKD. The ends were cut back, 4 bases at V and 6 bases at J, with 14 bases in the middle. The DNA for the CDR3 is TGTGCCACCAGTGACCTGAGGGACGGTGATGGCTACACCTTC. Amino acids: CATSDLRDGDGYTF.

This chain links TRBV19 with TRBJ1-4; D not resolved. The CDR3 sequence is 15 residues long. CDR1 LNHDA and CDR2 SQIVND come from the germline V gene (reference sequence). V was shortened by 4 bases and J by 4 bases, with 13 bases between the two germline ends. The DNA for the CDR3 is TGTGCCAGTAGTAGGGCGTGGACCGGTAATGAAAAACTGTTTTTT. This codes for CASSRAWTGNEKLFF.

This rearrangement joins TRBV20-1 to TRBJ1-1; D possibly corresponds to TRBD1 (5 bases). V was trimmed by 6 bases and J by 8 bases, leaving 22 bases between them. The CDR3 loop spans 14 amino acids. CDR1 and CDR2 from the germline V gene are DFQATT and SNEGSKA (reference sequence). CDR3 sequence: CSALGGQWALEAFF. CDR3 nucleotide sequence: TGCAGTGCCCTGGGGGGTCAATGGGCACTAGAAGCTTTCTTT.

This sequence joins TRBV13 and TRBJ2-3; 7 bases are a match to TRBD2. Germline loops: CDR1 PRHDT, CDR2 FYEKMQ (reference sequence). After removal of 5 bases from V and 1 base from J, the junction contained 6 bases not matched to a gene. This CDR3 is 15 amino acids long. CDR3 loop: CASSLAVGRTDTQYF. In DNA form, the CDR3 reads TGTGCCAGCAGCCTAGCGGTTGGACGCACAGATACGCAGTATTTT. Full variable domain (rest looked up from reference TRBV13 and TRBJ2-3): AAGVIQSPRHLIKEKRETATLKCYPIPRHDTVYWYQQGPGQDPQFLISFYEKMQSDKGSIPDRFSAQQFSDYHSELNMSSLELGDSALYFCASSLAVGRTDTQYFGPGTRLTVL.

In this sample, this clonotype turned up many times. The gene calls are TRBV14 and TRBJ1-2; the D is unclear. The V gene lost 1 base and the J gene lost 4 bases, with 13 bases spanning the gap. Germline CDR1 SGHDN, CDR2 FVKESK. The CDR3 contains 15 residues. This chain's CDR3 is CASSQVDGSLYGYTF. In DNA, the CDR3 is TGTGCCAGCAGCCAAGTGGACGGCTCCCTCTATGGCTACACCTTC.

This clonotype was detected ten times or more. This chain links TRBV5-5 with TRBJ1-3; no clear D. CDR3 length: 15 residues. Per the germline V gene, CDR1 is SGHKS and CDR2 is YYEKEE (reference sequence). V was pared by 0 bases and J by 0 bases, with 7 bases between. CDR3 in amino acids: CASSLEPHSGNTIYF. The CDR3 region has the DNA TGTGCCAGCAGCTTGGAACCGCACTCTGGAAACACCATATATTTT.

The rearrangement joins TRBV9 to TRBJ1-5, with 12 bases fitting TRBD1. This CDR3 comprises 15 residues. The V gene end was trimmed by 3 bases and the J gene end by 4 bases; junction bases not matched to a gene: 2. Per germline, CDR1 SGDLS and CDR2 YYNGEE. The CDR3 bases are TGTGCCAGCAGCGCGGGACAGGGGGCGAATCAGCCCCAGCATTTT. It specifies CASSAGQGANQPQHF.

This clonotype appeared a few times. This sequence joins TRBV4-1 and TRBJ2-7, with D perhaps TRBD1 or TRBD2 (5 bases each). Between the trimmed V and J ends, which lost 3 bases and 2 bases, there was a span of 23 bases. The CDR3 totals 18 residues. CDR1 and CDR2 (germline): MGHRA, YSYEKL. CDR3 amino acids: CASSQFIGFGTKAYEQYF. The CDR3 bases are TGCGCCAGCAGCCAGTTTATCGGCTTCGGGACGAAGGCCTACGAGCAGTACTTC.

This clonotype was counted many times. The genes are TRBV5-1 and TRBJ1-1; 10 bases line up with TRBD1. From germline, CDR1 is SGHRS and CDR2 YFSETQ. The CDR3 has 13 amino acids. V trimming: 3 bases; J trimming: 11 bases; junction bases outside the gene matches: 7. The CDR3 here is CASSSLTGGDAFF. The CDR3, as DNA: TGCGCCAGCAGCTCATTGACAGGGGGCGACGCTTTCTTT.

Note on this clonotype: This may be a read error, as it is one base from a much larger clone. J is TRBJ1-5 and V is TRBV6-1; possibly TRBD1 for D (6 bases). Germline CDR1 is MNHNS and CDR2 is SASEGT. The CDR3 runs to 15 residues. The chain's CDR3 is CASSDSGGAGQPHHF. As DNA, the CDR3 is TGTGCCAGCAGTGATAGTGGGGGGGCCGGACAGCCCCATCATTTT.

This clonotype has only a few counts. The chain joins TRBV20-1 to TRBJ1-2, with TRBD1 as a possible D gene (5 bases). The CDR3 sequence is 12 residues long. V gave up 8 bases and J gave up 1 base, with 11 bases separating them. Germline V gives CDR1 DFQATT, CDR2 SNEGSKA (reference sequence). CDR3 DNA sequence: TGCAGTTCGGGACGTGATAACTATGGCTACACCTTC. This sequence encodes CSSGRDNYGYTF.

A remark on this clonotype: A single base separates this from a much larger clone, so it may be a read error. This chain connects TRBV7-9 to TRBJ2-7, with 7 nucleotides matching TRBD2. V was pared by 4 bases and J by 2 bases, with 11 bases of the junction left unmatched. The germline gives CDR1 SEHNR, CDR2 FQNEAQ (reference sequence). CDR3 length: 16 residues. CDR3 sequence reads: CASSYSKRDLTYEQYF. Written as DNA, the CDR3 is TGTGCCAGCAGCTACTCGAAGCGGGATCTTACCTACGAGCAGTACTTC.

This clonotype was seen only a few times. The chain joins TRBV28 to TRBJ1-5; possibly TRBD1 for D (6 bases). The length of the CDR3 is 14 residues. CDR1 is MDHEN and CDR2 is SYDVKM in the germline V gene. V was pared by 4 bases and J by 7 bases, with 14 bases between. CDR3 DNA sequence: TGTGCCAGCAGTTCGGGACAACAAGTCCAGCCCCAGCATTTT. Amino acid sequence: CASSSGQQVQPQHF.

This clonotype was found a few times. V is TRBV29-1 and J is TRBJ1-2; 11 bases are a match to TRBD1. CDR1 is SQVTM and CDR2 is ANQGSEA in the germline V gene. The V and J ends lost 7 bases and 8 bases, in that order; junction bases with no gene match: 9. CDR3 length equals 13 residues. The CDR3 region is CSAGGTGGQGYTF. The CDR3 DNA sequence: TGCAGCGCCGGCGGGACAGGGGGTCAAGGCTACACCTTC. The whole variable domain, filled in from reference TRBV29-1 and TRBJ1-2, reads SAVISQKPSRDICQRGTSLTIQCQVDSQVTMMFWYRQQPGQSLTLIATANQGSEATYESGFVIDKFPISRPNLTFSTLTVSNMSPEDSSIYLCSAGGTGGQGYTFGSGTRLTVV.

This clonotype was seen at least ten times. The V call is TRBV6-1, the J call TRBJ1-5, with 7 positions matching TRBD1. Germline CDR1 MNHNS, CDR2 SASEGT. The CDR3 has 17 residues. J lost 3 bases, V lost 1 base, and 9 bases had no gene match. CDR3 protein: CASSEGSYDRVNQPQHF. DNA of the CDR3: TGTGCCAGCAGTGAAGGATCCTACGACAGGGTCAATCAGCCCCAGCATTTT.

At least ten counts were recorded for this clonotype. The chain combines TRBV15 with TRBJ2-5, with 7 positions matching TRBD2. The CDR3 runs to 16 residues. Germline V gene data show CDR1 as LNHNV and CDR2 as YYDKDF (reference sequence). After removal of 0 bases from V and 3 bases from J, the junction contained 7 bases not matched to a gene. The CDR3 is CATSRDHLADKETQYF. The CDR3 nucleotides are TGTGCCACCAGCAGAGATCACCTAGCGGATAAAGAGACCCAGTACTTC.

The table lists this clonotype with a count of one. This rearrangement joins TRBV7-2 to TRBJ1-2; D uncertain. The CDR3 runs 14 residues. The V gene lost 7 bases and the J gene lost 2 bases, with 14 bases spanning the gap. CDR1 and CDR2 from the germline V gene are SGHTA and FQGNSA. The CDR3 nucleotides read TGTGCCAGCATCCCCTTGGTGGGGAACTATGGCTACACCTTC. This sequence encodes CASIPLVGNYGYTF.

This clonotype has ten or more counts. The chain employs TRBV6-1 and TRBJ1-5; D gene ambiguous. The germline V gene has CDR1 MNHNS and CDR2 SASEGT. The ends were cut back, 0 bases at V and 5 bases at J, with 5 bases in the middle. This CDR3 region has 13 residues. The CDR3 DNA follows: TGTGCCAGCAGTGAAGCTACGGATCAGCCCCAGCATTTT. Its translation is CASSEATDQPQHF.

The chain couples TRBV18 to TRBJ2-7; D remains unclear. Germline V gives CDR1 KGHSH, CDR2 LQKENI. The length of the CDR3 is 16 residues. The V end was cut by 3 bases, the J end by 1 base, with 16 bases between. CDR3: CASSPLPVTSSYEQYF. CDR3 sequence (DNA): TGTGCCAGCTCACCCTTGCCGGTTACTTCGTCCTACGAGCAGTACTTC.

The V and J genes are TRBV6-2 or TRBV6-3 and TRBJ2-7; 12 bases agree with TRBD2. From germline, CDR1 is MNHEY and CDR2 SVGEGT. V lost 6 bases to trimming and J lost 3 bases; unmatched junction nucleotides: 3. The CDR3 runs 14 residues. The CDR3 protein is CASRTSGSFYEQYF. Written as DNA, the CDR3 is TGTGCCAGCAGGACTAGCGGGAGTTTCTACGAGCAGTACTTC.